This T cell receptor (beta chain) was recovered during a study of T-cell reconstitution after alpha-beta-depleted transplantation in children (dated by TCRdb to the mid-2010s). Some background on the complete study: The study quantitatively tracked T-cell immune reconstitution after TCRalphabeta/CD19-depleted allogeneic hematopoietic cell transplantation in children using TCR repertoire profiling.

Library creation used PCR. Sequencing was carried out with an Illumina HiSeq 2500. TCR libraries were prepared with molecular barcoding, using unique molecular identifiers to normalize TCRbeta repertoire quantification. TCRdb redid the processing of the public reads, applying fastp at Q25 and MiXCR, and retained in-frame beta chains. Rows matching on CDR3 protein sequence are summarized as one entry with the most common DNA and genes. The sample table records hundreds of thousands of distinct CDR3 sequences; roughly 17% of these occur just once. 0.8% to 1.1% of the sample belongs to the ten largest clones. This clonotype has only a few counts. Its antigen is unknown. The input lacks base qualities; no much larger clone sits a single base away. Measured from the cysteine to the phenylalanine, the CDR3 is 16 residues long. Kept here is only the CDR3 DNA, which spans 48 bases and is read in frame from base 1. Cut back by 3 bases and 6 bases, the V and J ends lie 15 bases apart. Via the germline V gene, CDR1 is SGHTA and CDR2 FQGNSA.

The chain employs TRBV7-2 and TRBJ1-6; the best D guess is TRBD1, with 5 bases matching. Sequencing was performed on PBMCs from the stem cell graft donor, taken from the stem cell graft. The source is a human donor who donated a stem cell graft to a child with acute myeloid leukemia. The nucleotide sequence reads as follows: TGTGCCAGCAGCTTGCAAGGGGCCGGGGTTAATTCACCCCTCCACTTT. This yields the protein CASSLQGAGVNSPLHF. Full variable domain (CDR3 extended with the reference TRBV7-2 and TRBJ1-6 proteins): GAGVSQSPSNKVTEKGKDVELRCDPISGHTALYWYRQSLGQGLEFLIYFQGNSAPDKSGLPSDRFSAERTGGSVSTLTIQRTQQEDSAVYLCASSLQGAGVNSPLHFGNGTRLTVT.